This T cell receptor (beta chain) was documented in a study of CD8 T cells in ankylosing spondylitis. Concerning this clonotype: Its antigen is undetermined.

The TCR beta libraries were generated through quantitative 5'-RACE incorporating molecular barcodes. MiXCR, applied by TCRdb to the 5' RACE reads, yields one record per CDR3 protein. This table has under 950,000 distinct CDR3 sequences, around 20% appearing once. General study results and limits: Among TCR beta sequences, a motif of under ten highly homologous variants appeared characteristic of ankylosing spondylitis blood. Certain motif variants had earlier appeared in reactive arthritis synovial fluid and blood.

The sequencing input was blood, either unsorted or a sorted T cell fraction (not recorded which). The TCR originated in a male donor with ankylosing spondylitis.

In nucleotides, the CDR3 is TGCGCCAGCAGCATCAATCCAGGGGGAGGCTCTGGGGCCAACGTCCTGACTTTC. Its protein is CASSINPGGGSGANVLTF. V and J are TRBV5-1 and TRBJ2-6; TRBD1 might be the D (7 bases). V was cut by 4 bases and J by 0 bases, with 17 bases left in between. CDR3 length equals 18 residues. Germline V gives CDR1 SGHRS, CDR2 YFSETQ.